Listed below are T cell receptor beta chains from one sample, sequenced in a study of shared clonotypes between healthy human individuals. The method was immunoSEQ multiplex PCR; TCRdb's version includes in-frame clones alone and lacks a portion of them. The sample gives 1.4 million to 1.5 million clones, 96% of which show up once; over 1% is in the top ten. Sequencing was done on a sample of naive CD4+ T cells sorted from blood. The receptors shown here come from a man between 25 and 39 years old in good health. CDR3s include the opening cysteine and the closing phenylalanine or tryptophan. A D gene is named only where the DNA matches it firmly. Size values are once, few and many counts, or a class for expanded clones, and some rows have none.

>TRBJ1-1|-|TRBV5-4|15|-
TGTGCCAGCAGAACCGGGACGGACCTGAACACTGAAGCTTTCTTT
CASRTGTDLNTEAFF
>TRBJ2-1|-|TRBV2|11|-
TGTGCCAGCAGTGGCCAGTTTGAGCAGTTCTTC
CASSGQFEQFF
>TRBJ1-1|TRBD1|TRBV5-1|16|-
TGCGCCAGCAGCAAAAGAACAGGGGGGTCGAACACTGAAGCTTTCTTT
CASSKRTGGSNTEAFF
>TRBJ1-3|TRBD1|TRBV30|17|-
TGTGCCTGGAGTTCCGGGGACAGGGCTTGGACTGGAAACACCATATATTTT
CAWSSGDRAWTGNTIYF
>TRBJ2-7|-|TRBV28|15|-
TGTGCCAGCAACGGGGTCGGGCTAGCCTCCAGCGAGCAGTACTTC
CASNGVGLASSEQYF
>TRBJ2-7|TRBD2|TRBV10-3|14|-
TGTGCCATCAGTGACAAGCGGGAGTCTGCCGAGCAGTACTTC
CAISDKRESAEQYF
>TRBJ2-7|TRBD1|TRBV4-1|16|-
TGCGCCAGCAGCCAAGGTGAGGACAGGGAAGTCTACGAGCAGTACTTC
CASSQGEDREVYEQYF
>TRBJ2-3|TRBD2|TRBV18|15|-
TGTGCCAGCTCACCAACTAGCGGGATGACAGATACGCAGTATTTT
CASSPTSGMTDTQYF
>TRBJ1-2|-|TRBV27|15|-
TGTGCCAGCACACCGACGGGGGGCGCGGACTATGGCTACACCTTC
CASTPTGGADYGYTF
>TRBJ2-2|TRBD2|TRBV29-1|13|-
TGCAGCGTTTACCTAGCGGGACCCGGGGAGCTGTTTTTT
CSVYLAGPGELFF
>TRBJ1-5|-|TRBV6-5|15|few
TGTGCCAGCAGTTACGAGGCGTCCGGAAGGCAGCCCCAGCATTTT
CASSYEASGRQPQHF
>TRBJ1-1|-|TRBV6-5|13|-
TGTGCCAGCAGTTACTCGACCGGCATTGAAGCTTTCTTT
CASSYSTGIEAFF
>TRBJ2-1|-|TRBV7-9|13|-
TGTGCCAGCAGCCAAGGGGGAAACAATGAGCAGTTCTTC
CASSQGGNNEQFF
>TRBJ1-2|-|TRBV9|12|few
TGTGCCAGCGCCAGTCCGGATCTTGGCTACACCTTC
CASASPDLGYTF
>TRBJ2-5|-|TRBV28|12|-
TGTGCCTCCGAAGGGGCGTTAGAGACCCAGTACTTC
CASEGALETQYF
>TRBJ2-1|TRBD2|TRBV7-2|18|-
TGTGCCAGCAGCTTACCCCGGCGCGGGGGGAGCTCCTACAATGAGCAGTTCTTC
CASSLPRRGGSSYNEQFF
>TRBJ2-1|-|TRBV2|15|-
TGTGCCAGCAGAGCCCGGGACGGATCCTACAATGAGCAGTTCTTC
CASRARDGSYNEQFF
>TRBJ1-1|TRBD1|TRBV28|16|-
TGTGCCAGCACCTCAACGGGGGGACAGAAAAACACTGAAGCTTTCTTT
CASTSTGGQKNTEAFF
>TRBJ2-3|-|TRBV18|14|once
TGTGCCAGCTTACCGAACACACGCACAGATACGCAGTATTTT
CASLPNTRTDTQYF
>TRBJ1-2|-|TRBV28|16|-
TGTGCCAGCAGTTTAGACAATTACATGGGTGACTATGGCTACACCTTC
CASSLDNYMGDYGYTF
>TRBJ1-1|-|TRBV4-1|13|once
TGCGCCAGCAGCCCGGGACAGAACACTGAAGCTTTCTTT
CASSPGQNTEAFF